This T cell receptor beta chain stems from a study of T cell repertoires in cytomegalovirus infection. Study background: Evidence of both CMV infection and a matching HLA type came from public TCR beta signatures.

Overall study results and limits: Carriers of CMV and the relevant HLA type were discriminated by public TCR beta frequency. Dominating the ex vivo response were HLA-C-restricted CMV-specific TCR beta clonotypes.

TCRdb re-derived calls from the reads in MiXCR, one entry per CDR3 protein. Of approximately 110,000 distinct CDR3 sequences listed, around 30% are singletons. This clonotype was seen more than once but under ten times. Its cognate antigen is unknown. The CDR3 has 14 amino acids. In germline, CDR1 is LNHDA, CDR2 SQIVND (reference sequence). The V gene lost 5 bases and the J gene lost 6 bases, with 14 bases spanning the gap. V gene TRBV19 combines with J gene TRBJ2-1; D perhaps matches TRBD2 (5 bases). This TCR derives from a human donor in good health (CMV status not recorded). Some clones in this sample may be carry-over from other donors' samples. The starting material was CD8+ T cells from cultured PBMCs, obtained from culture after CMV antigen stimulation. The CDR3, as DNA: TGTGCCAGTAGTGGCTATGGGGAGTTCAATGAGCAGTTCTTC. Protein sequence: CASSGYGEFNEQFF.